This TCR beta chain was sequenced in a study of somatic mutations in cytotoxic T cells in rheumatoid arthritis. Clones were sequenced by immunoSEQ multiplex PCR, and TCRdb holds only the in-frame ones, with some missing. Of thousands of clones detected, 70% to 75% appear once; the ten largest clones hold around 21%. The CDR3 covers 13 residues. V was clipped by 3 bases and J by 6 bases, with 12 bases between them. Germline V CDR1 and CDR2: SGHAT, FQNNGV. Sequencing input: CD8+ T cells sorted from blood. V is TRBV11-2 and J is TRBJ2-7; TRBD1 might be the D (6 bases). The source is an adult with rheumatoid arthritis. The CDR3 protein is CASSFAGAGEQYF. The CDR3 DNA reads TGTGCCAGCAGCTTTGCAGGGGCAGGCGAGCAGTACTTC. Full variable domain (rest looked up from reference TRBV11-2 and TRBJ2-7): EAGVAQSPRYKIIEKRQSVAFWCNPISGHATLYWYQQILGQGPKLLIQFQNNGVVDDSQLPKDRFSAERLKGVDSTLKIQPAKLEDSAVYLCASSFAGAGEQYFGPGTRLTVT.